This record covers a single TCR beta chain. Its target is not known. The data stem from a study of OX40 agonist ivuxolimab in advanced cancers. Background on the study: Patients were under 90% male with ages roughly 20 to 85, mean roughly 64. Roughly two fifths of patients had received prior checkpoint inhibitor therapy. Overall study results and limits: CD8+ T cells averaged more expanded clones than CD4+.

Profiled with immunoSEQ multiplex PCR; TCRdb holds only in-frame clones, not every one. Of tens of thousands of clones detected, about 88% appear once; the ten largest clones hold 1.1%. Trimming pared 5 bases from V and 1 base from J, leaving 8 bases between. Looked up from germline, CDR1 is SQVTM and CDR2 is ANQGSEA. This CDR3 comprises 12 residues. J is TRBJ1-1 and V is TRBV29-1; unclear D gene. The receptor's source is an adult with an advanced solid tumor such as melanoma, head and neck, liver or kidney cancer. This material consisted of CD4+ or CD8+ T cells sorted from blood, taken in a trial of the OX40 agonist ivuxolimab. CDR3 in amino acids: CSVRFQNTEAFF. In nucleotides, the CDR3 is TGCAGCGTTCGATTCCAGAACACTGAAGCTTTCTTT.